The entry that follows covers one TCR beta chain sequence. Its target is unknown. The CDR3 runs to 13 residues. V was trimmed by 3 bases and J by 5 bases, leaving 13 bases between them. The germline V gene has CDR1 GTSNPN and CDR2 SVGIG (reference sequence). This sample is drawn from a study of STAT5B mutations in CD4+ large granular lymphocyte leukemia. Study-wide results and limits: Main leukemic clonotypes were patient-specific, but roughly 25% appeared at low frequency elsewhere. The CD4+ versus CD8+ T-LGLL clonality difference may reflect limited sample size.

Healthy controls were blood donor buffy coats. Authors' processing steps: The detection floor for productive clonotype frequency was 2.59 x 10-5. Some clones are missing from TCRdb's copy, which holds only in-frame ones; the method was immunoSEQ multiplex PCR. V, J and clone size are those of that table, while D and trimming were read from the DNA. The sample consists of tens of thousands of clones, about 69% of them appearing once. This receptor was obtained from a human donor in good health. The chain employs TRBV30 and TRBJ2-5; possible D gene TRBD2, 7 bases. Specimen: CD4+ T cells from blood buffy coats. The CDR3 DNA reads TGTGCCTGGAGGCTAGGGGGGGGCGAGACCCAGTACTTC. The encoded protein is CAWRLGGGETQYF.